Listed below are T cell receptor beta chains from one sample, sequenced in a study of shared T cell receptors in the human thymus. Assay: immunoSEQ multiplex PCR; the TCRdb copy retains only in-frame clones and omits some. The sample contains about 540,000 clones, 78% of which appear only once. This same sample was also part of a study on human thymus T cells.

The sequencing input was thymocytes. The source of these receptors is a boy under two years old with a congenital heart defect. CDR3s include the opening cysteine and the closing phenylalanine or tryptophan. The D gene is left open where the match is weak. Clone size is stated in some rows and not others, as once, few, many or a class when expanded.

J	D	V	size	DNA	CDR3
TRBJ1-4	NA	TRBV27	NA	TGTGCCAGCAGTTCGGTCAGGGGATGTGAAAAACTGTTTTTT	CASSSVRGCEKLFF
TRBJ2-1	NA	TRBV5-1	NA	TGCGCCAGCAGCTTGGAGGTCAGCGTTACCTACAATGAGCAGTTCTTC	CASSLEVSVTYNEQFF
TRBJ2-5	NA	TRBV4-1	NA	TGCGCCAGCAGCCAAGATCAGGGTCAAGAGACCCAGTACTTC	CASSQDQGQETQYF
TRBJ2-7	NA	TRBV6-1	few	TGTGCCAGCAGTGGGGGACAAGGAGGACGCTACGAGCAGTACTTC	CASSGGQGGRYEQYF
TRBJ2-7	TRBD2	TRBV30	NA	TGTGCCTGGGCCGGGACTAGCGGGAGAGGATCCTGCGAGCAGTACTTC	CAWAGTSGRGSCEQYF
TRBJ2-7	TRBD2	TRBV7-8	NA	TGTGCCAGCAGCTTAGTCGGGACTAGGGAGCAGTACTTC	CASSLVGTREQYF
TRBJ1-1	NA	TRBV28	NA	TGTGCCAGCAGTCCGGGACATAGATATGAAGCTTTCTTT	CASSPGHRYEAFF
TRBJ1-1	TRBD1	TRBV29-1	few	TGCAGCGTTGCATCGGACAGGGACCGGAACACTGAAGCTTTCTTT	CSVASDRDRNTEAFF
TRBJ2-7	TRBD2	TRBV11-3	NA	TGTGCCAGCAGCCCCTCGGGACTAGCGGAATGCTACGAGCAGTACTTC	CASSPSGLAECYEQYF
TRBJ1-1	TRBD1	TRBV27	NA	TGTGCCAGCAGTTTGGACAGGGCGAACACTGAAGCTTTCTTT	CASSLDRANTEAFF
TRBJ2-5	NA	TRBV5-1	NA	TGCGCCAGCAGCCCAACCTTAACCCACGGGGAGACCCAGTACTTC	CASSPTLTHGETQYF
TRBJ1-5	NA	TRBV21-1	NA	TGTGCCAGCAGCAAAGAACGGTCAGGGGTTCAGCCCCAGCATTTT	CASSKERSGVQPQHF
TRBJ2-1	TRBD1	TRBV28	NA	TGTGCCAGCAGTTTACTGGGGACAGGGTGGTTCTTC	CASSLLGTGWFF
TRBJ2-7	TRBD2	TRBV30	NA	TGTGCCTGGAGTGTACGTACCGCGGGAGCGTCGCGAGAGCAGTACTTC	CAWSVRTAGASREQYF
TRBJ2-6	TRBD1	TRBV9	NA	TGTGCCAGCAGCGTCGGGGACAGGCTTACAATCTCTGGGGCCAACGTCCTGACTTTC	CASSVGDRLTISGANVLTF
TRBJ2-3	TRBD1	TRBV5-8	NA	TGTGCCAGCAGCTCGGGACAGGGGGCGAGGACAGATACGCAGTATTTT	CASSSGQGARTDTQYF
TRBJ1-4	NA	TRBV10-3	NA	TGTGCCATCAGTGAGTCGCGGACAAGGATCCCCCCAACTAATGAAAAACTGTTTTTT	CAISESRTRIPPTNEKLFF
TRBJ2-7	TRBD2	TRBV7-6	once	TGTGCCAGCAGCGAGCGCGGGACTAGCGGGAGGGCCTACGAGCAGTACTTC	CASSERGTSGRAYEQYF
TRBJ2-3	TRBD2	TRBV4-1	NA	TGCGCCAGCAGCCAGGCTAAGACTAGCGGGAGTAGCGCAGATACGCAGTATTTT	CASSQAKTSGSSADTQYF
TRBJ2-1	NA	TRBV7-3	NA	TGTGCCAGCAGCTTAATGACGGGTCGGGAGTCGGACAATGAGCAGTTCTTC	CASSLMTGRESDNEQFF
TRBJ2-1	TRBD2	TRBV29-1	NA	TGCAGCGCCCAAGCGGGAGTCTCGGGCAATGAGCAGTTCTTC	CSAQAGVSGNEQFF
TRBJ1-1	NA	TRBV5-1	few	TGCGCCAGCAGCTTCCCGCGGCAGGGGAACACTGAAGCTTTCTTT	CASSFPRQGNTEAFF
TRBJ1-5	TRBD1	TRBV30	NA	TGTGCCTGGAGTGTAGGGGGCTGGCAGCCCCAGCATTTT	CAWSVGGWQPQHF
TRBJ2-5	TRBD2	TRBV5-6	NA	TGTGCCAGCAGCCCCTGTAGCGGGAGGGCGGCAGAGACCCAGTACTTC	CASSPCSGRAAETQYF
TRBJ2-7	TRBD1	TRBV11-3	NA	TGTGCCAGCAGCTTGGACAGGGGGTCGGACGAGCAGTACTTC	CASSLDRGSDEQYF
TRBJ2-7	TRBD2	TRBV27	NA	TGTGCCAGCAGTTTCGGTGGGACTAGCGTCTACGAGCAGTACTTC	CASSFGGTSVYEQYF
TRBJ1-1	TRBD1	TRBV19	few	TGTGCCAGTAGTCTCCCCTTGGGACAGGGAGGTACTGAAGCTTTCTTT	CASSLPLGQGGTEAFF
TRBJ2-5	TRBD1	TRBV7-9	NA	TGTGCCAGCAGCCTTTGGACAGGGAGAGAGACCCAGTACTTC	CASSLWTGRETQYF
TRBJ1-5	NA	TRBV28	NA	TGTGCCAGCAGTTTTTTAGGCAATCAGCCCCAGCATTTT	CASSFLGNQPQHF
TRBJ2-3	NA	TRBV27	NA	TGTGCCAGCAGTTTTCTCACGAGCCGCACAGATACGCAGTATTTT	CASSFLTSRTDTQYF
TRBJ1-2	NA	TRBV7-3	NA	TGTGCCAGCAGCTTATGGGGCAGGGAGGACTATGGCTACACCTTC	CASSLWGREDYGYTF
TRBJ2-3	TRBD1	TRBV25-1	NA	TGTGCCAGCAGTGAAAAAGGACAGGGTACAGATACGCAGTATTTT	CASSEKGQGTDTQYF
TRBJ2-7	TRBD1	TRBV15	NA	TGTGCCACCAGCAGATCCGGGGCAGGGGGTTCCTACGAGCAGTACTTC	CATSRSGAGGSYEQYF
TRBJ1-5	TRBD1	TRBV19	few	TGTGCCAGTAGTTCAGGGGGGTATAGCAATCAGCCCCAGCATTTT	CASSSGGYSNQPQHF
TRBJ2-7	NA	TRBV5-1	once	TGCGCCAGCTCTTTCCCCCCTTACTACGAGCAGTACTTC	CASSFPPYYEQYF
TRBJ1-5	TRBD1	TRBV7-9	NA	TGTGCCAGCAGCCCTATCAGCCCGGGACAGGGGAATATTCAGCCCCAGCATTTT	CASSPISPGQGNIQPQHF
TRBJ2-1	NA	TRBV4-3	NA	TGCGCCAGCAGCCATGAGACAAGAACCTACAATGAGCAGTTCTTC	CASSHETRTYNEQFF
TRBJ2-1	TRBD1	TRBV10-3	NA	TGTGCCATCAGTCCCCGGGACAGGAGCTCCTACAATGAGCAGTTCTTC	CAISPRDRSSYNEQFF
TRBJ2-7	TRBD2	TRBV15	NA	TGTGCCACCAGCAGGGAACTAGCGGGAGGCTCCTACGAGCAGTACTTC	CATSRELAGGSYEQYF
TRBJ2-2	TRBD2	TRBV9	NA	TGTGCCAGCAGCGACAAGAGCGGGAGGGTCCCGAACACCGGGGAGCTGTTTTTT	CASSDKSGRVPNTGELFF
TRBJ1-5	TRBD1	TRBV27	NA	TGTGCCAGCAGTTCTTTGGGGACAGGTCCTTATAGCAATCAGCCCCAGCATTTT	CASSSLGTGPYSNQPQHF
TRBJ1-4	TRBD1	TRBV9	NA	TGTGCCAGCAGCGCCTCGGGACAGGATAATGAAAAACTGTTTTTT	CASSASGQDNEKLFF
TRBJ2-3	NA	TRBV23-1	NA	TGCGCCAGCAGTCTAATAGGAGCGGAGAGTCTCACAGATACGCAGTATTTT	CASSLIGAESLTDTQYF
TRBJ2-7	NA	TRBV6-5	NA	TGTGCCAGCAGTTACTCGTCACGGAGCTCCTACGAGCAGTACTTC	CASSYSSRSSYEQYF
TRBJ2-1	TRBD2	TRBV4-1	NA	TGCGCCAGCAGCCAAGTTTCTAGCGGGGCATACAATGAGCAGTTCTTC	CASSQVSSGAYNEQFF
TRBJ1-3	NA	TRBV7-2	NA	TGTGCCAGCAGCTACTCAGGGGAAATGGCTGGAAACACCATATATTTT	CASSYSGEMAGNTIYF
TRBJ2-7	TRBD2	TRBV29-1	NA	TGCAGCGCGGGACTAGCGGGAGTCACGGGGGACGAGCAGTACTTC	CSAGLAGVTGDEQYF
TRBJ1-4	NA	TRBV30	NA	TGTGCCTGGAGCGGGGGTGCTAATGAAAAACTGTTTTTT	CAWSGGANEKLFF